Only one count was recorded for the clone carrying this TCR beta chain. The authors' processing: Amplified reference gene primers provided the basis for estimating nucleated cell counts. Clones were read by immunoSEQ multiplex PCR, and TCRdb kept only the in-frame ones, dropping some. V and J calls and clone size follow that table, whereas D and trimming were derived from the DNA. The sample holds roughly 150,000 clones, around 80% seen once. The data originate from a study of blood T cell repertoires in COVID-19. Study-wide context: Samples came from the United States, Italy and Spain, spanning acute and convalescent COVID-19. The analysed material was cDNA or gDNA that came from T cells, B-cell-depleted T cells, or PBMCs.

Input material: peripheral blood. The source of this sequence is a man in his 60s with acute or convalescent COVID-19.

CDR3 sequence: CASSIATGPYNEQFF. DNA of the CDR3: TGTGCCAGTAGTATTGCGACAGGACCTTACAATGAGCAGTTCTTC. The chain carries TRBV19 and TRBJ2-1; D possibly corresponds to TRBD1 (6 bases). The CDR3 is made up of 15 amino acids. Trimming took 3 bases from V and 4 from J, leaving 13 bases between them. Germline CDR1 is LNHDA and CDR2 is SQIVND (reference sequence).